The clone carrying this T cell receptor (beta chain) was counted at least ten times. Its antigen is unknown. The sample is drawn from a study of T cells in Graves' hyperthyroidism and ophthalmopathy. Broader study findings: Blood samples included most of the expanded thyroid clonotypes exceeding 0.001.

RNA transcripts were the template for amplifying TCR beta CDR3 regions. A set of HTBI primers served as the primers for a first-round RT-PCR of the TCR CDR3. One entry per CDR3 protein results from TCRdb running MiXCR on the multiplex PCR reads. Of under 350,000 distinct CDR3 sequences in the sample, around a sixth are singletons; the top ten hold approximately 49%. Graves' hyperthyroidism was deemed stable given no ophthalmopathy progression within 18 months. Subjects aged 18 to 65 presented with newly diagnosed hyperthyroidism of less than 2 months' duration. Germline V lookup: CDR1 SGHTA, CDR2 FQGTGA. The CDR3 is made up of 15 amino acids. The V and J ends lost 2 bases and 1 base respectively, with 10 bases between them.

The V call is TRBV7-3, the J call TRBJ2-3; TRBD1 might be the D (5 bases). Sequenced: blood. This clonotype originated in a woman in her forties or fifties with Graves' hyperthyroidism. The CDR3 spells CASSLQGPGTDTQYF. For the CDR3, the DNA is TGTGCCAGCAGCTTACAGGGCCCTGGCACAGATACGCAGTATTTT.